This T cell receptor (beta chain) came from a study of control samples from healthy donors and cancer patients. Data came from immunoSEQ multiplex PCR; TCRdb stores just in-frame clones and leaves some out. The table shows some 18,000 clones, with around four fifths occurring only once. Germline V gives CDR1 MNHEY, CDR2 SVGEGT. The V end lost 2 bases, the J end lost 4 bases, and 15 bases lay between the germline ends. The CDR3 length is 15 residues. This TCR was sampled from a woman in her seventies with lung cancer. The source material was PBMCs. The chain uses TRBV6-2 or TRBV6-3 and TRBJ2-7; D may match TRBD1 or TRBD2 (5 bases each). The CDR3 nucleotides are TGTGCCAGCAGTTACGTGGGGGAACTCAAATACGAGCAGTACTTC. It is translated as CASSYVGELKYEQYF.